This T cell receptor beta chain was obtained from a study of tissue T cells after allogeneic stem cell transplantation. Within the sample, this clone is large. Gene labels here are mouse ones. The read ends 1 residue shy of where the CDR3 ends; the end is completed using the germline J gene. The time point here: mouse harvest day 14 after allogeneic transplant. Tail vein injection delivered 10^7 T-cell-depleted bone marrow cells and 10^6 splenic CD5+ T cells. Assay used: immunoSEQ multiplex PCR; TCRdb lists only in-frame clones, some missing. The top ten clones hold approximately 5.3% of a sample with roughly 8,600 clones, roughly 34% of them seen once. Germline V gene data show CDR1 as KGHPV and CDR2 as FQNQEV (reference sequence). This CDR3 region has 13 residues. With 2 bases removed from V and 5 bases from J, the gap between germline ends came to 7 bases.

This receptor was taken from a female BALB/c mouse given C57BL/6 T cells with graft-versus-host disease after an allogeneic hematopoietic cell transplant. The chain joins TRBV26 to TRBJ2-1; D not certain. What was sequenced was skin. The CDR3 reads CASSLRVDAEQFF. CDR3 DNA, as far as it was read: TGTGCCAGCAGTCTGAGGGTGGATGCTGAGCAGTTC.